One and the same sample provided the 17 T cell receptor beta chains below, sequenced in a study of OX40 agonist ivuxolimab in advanced cancers. This table comes from immunoSEQ multiplex PCR, and its TCRdb copy is limited to in-frame clones, with some not included. The sample has around 100,000 clones; 75% to 95% are singletons. Sample: CD4+ or CD8+ T cells sorted from blood, taken in a trial of the OX40 agonist ivuxolimab. Receptors were obtained from an adult with an advanced solid tumor such as melanoma, head and neck, liver or kidney cancer.

CDR3 nucleotide sequence: TGTGCCAGCAGCTTGCGGGCTTCCTGGGGCGCCACTGAAGCTTTCTTT. This gives the protein CASSLRASWGATEAFF. The J gene is TRBJ1-1, the V gene TRBV5-6; D is possibly TRBD1 (5 bases). The CDR3 totals 16 residues. The V gene lost 1 base and the J gene lost 4 bases, with 17 bases spanning the gap. Germline-derived CDR1 and CDR2 are SGHDT and YYEEEE.

The chain has TRBV7-2 and TRBJ1-5; D gene uncertain. The CDR3 consists of 14 residues. Germline-derived CDR1 and CDR2 are SGHTA and FQGNSA. V gave up 4 bases and J gave up 1 base, with 8 bases separating them. CDR3 sequence reads: CASSSGVSNQPQHF. In nucleotides, the CDR3 is TGTGCCAGCAGCTCCGGAGTAAGCAATCAGCCCCAGCATTTT.

The V call is TRBV7-2, the J call TRBJ2-7; a possible D gene is TRBD2 (6 bases). Per germline, CDR1 SGHTA and CDR2 FQGNSA. The CDR3 is 14 residues long. The germline V and J ends were trimmed by 1 base and 5 bases, with 12 bases remaining between them. The CDR3 here is CASSLGITSHEQYF. DNA for the CDR3: TGTGCCAGCAGCTTAGGAATCACTAGCCACGAGCAGTACTTC.

This clone was observed once. The V call is TRBV30, the J call TRBJ2-1; TRBD2 aligns across 9 bases. V was clipped by 3 bases and J by 13 bases; unmatched bases: 4. This CDR3 contains 11 residues. CDR1 and CDR2 from the germline V gene are GTSNPN and SVGIG (reference sequence). The DNA of the CDR3 is TGTGCCTGGAGGGCTAGCGGGAACCAGTTCTTC. It codes for CAWRASGNQFF.

The chain recombines TRBV7-3 with TRBJ2-3, with 13 bases matching TRBD2. The V and J ends lost 5 bases and 3 bases, in that order; junction bases with no gene match: 8. There are 17 residues in the CDR3. CDR1 is SGHTA, CDR2 FQGTGA, per germline. CDR3 loop: CASSPRLAGGRTDTQYF. For the CDR3, the DNA is TGTGCCAGCAGCCCGAGACTAGCGGGAGGTCGGACAGATACGCAGTATTTT.

V is TRBV30 and J is TRBJ2-3; perhaps D is TRBD1 or TRBD2 (5 bases each). Deletions cut 3 bases from V and 9 bases from J, with 10 bases between. Germline CDR1 and CDR2: GTSNPN and SVGIG (reference sequence). The CDR3 is made up of 11 amino acids. The CDR3 nucleotides are TGTGCCTGGAGGGGGACCTCGACGCAGTATTTT. It encodes CAWRGTSTQYF.

The chain couples TRBV7-8 to TRBJ2-1; 7 bases agree with TRBD1. Germline values: CDR1 SGHVS, CDR2 FQNEAQ. The trim removed 5 bases at V and 3 bases at J, leaving 10 bases unmatched. The CDR3 is made up of 16 amino acids. The CDR3 DNA reads TGTGCCAGCAGCCGGATTTGGACAGGCCTCTACAATGAGCAGTTCTTC. It specifies CASSRIWTGLYNEQFF. The full variable domain, in which reference TRBV7-8 and TRBJ2-1 provide the parts outside the CDR3, is GAGVSQSPRYKVAKRGQDVALRCDPISGHVSLFWYQQALGQGPEFLTYFQNEAQLDKSGLPSDRFFAERPEGSVSTLKIQRTQQEDSAVYLCASSRIWTGLYNEQFFGPGTRLTVL.

The V gene is TRBV19, the J gene TRBJ1-3, with D maybe TRBD1 (5 bases). The CDR3 extends over 14 amino acids. V lost 4 bases and J 5 bases, leaving 12 bases between the germline ends. CDR1 and CDR2 (germline): LNHDA, SQIVND (reference sequence). CDR3 DNA sequence: TGTGCCAGTAGTACCTTCGGGGGACGAAACACCATATATTTT. The encoded protein is CASSTFGGRNTIYF.

The chain couples TRBV7-8 to TRBJ2-3; possible D gene TRBD2, 5 bases. Trimming pared 2 bases from V and 2 bases from J, leaving 14 bases between. The CDR3 has 16 residues. Germline values: CDR1 SGHVS, CDR2 FQNEAQ. CDR3 bases: TGTGCCAGCAGCTTAAAAGGAGGTGACCACACAGATACGCAGTATTTT. It specifies CASSLKGGDHTDTQYF. Full variable domain (remainder filled in from reference TRBV7-8 and TRBJ2-3): GAGVSQSPRYKVAKRGQDVALRCDPISGHVSLFWYQQALGQGPEFLTYFQNEAQLDKSGLPSDRFFAERPEGSVSTLKIQRTQQEDSAVYLCASSLKGGDHTDTQYFGPGTRLTVL.

This clone is a singleton in its sample. The chain uses TRBV5-1 and TRBJ1-1; no firm D call. The V end lost 4 bases, the J end lost 0 bases, and 13 bases lay between the germline ends. The CDR3 length is 15 residues. Germline CDR1 reads SGHRS; CDR2 reads YFSETQ. As DNA, the CDR3 is TGCGCCAGCAGCATGGATGCGGGTGTGAACACTGAAGCTTTCTTT. Protein: CASSMDAGVNTEAFF.

The chain uses TRBV2 and TRBJ2-2, with D uncertain. The CDR3 loop spans 15 amino acids. Germline V gene sequence: CDR1 SNHLY, CDR2 FYNNEI. V gave up 1 base and J gave up 4 bases, with 10 bases separating them. CDR3 sequence: CASSEGWQATGELFF. The DNA for the CDR3 is TGTGCCAGCAGTGAAGGGTGGCAGGCCACCGGGGAGCTGTTTTTT.

The gene calls are TRBV28 and TRBJ2-2, with D perhaps matching TRBD1 (6 bases). CDR1 and CDR2 (germline): MDHEN, SYDVKM. Trimming removed 6 bases at V and 5 bases at J, with 16 bases between. This CDR3 is built from 15 residues. The CDR3 is CASRHGTRRTGELFF. The CDR3 DNA is TGTGCCAGCAGACATGGGACACGAAGAACCGGGGAGCTGTTTTTT.

The chain carries TRBV9 and TRBJ2-1, with D perhaps matching TRBD2 (5 bases). Germline V gene lookup returns CDR1 SGDLS and CDR2 YYNGEE. The CDR3 has 14 amino acids. V lost 0 bases to trimming and J lost 7 bases, with 11 bases between them. CDR3 amino acids: CASSVEVGVNEQFF. The CDR3 bases are TGTGCCAGCAGCGTAGAGGTGGGAGTGAATGAGCAGTTCTTC.

The J gene is TRBJ2-3, the V gene TRBV2, with D maybe TRBD2 (7 bases). The V and J ends lost 11 bases and 3 bases respectively, with 21 bases between them. The CDR3 is 15 residues long. Germline V gives CDR1 SNHLY, CDR2 FYNNEI. DNA of the CDR3: TGTGCCGGGGCGACGGAGGGGGGGATTACAGATACGCAGTATTTT. Encoded protein: CAGATEGGITDTQYF.

The rearrangement links TRBV6-6 to TRBJ1-1, with a possible D match to TRBD1 (5 bases). The V end was cut by 5 bases, the J end by 1 base, with 11 bases between. The CDR3 contains 14 residues. Looked up from germline, CDR1 is MNHNY and CDR2 is SVGAGI (reference sequence). The CDR3 is CASSTGLSNTEAFF. CDR3 bases: TGTGCCAGCAGTACGGGACTCTCGAACACTGAAGCTTTCTTT.

The chain carries TRBV28 and TRBJ2-2, with TRBD1 identical over 7 bases. CDR3 size: 15 residues. In germline, CDR1 is MDHEN, CDR2 SYDVKM. Trimming cost V 10 bases and J 1 base; bases outside gene matches: 9. The CDR3 coding sequence is TGTGCCACCTTTAGGGGGCAGCGGAACACCGGGGAGCTGTTTTTT. It encodes CATFRGQRNTGELFF. Variable domain in full (rest from reference TRBV28 and TRBJ2-2): DVKVTQSSRYLVKRTGEKVFLECVQDMDHENMFWYRQDPGLGLRLIYFSYDVKMKEKGDIPEGYSVSREKKERFSLILESASTNQTSMYLCATFRGQRNTGELFFGEGSRLTVL.

The V call is TRBV28, the J call TRBJ2-1; TRBD2 might be the D (6 bases). V was shortened by 8 bases and J by 7 bases, with 15 bases between the two germline ends. Germline CDR1 reads MDHEN; CDR2 reads SYDVKM. This CDR3 is 13 amino acids long. This chain's CDR3 is CASRTAGRNEQFF. The CDR3 region has the DNA TGTGCCAGCCGGACGGCAGGGAGGAATGAGCAGTTCTTC. The whole variable domain, filled in from reference TRBV28 and TRBJ2-1, reads DVKVTQSSRYLVKRTGEKVFLECVQDMDHENMFWYRQDPGLGLRLIYFSYDVKMKEKGDIPEGYSVSREKKERFSLILESASTNQTSMYLCASRTAGRNEQFFGPGTRLTVL.